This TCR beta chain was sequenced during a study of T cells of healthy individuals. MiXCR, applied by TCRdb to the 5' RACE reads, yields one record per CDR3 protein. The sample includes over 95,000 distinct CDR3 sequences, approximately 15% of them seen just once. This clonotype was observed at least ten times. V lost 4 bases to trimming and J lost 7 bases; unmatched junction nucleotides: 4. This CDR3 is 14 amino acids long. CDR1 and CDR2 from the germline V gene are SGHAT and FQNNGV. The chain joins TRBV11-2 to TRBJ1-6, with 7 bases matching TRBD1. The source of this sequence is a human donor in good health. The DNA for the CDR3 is TGTGCCAGCAGCTCCGGGACAGTAAATTCACCCCTCCACTTT. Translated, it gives CASSSGTVNSPLHF.